The subject of this entry is one T cell receptor beta chain. Its antigen is still unknown. Per-nucleotide qualities are absent, and no much larger clonotype sits a single base away. In total, fewer than 750 healthy bone marrow donors made up the cohort. Cohort members were all nominally healthy when sampled, although unrecorded immune exposures were likely present. The donor tested CMV seronegative and was one of the 352 seronegative cohort members. Each donor provided a peripheral blood sample, and peripheral blood mononuclear cells were used for TCR beta sequencing. Genomic DNA was extracted from the blood cell samples with the Qiagen DNeasy Blood Extraction Kit. The germline V gene sets CDR1 to SGHRS and CDR2 to YFSETQ. V and J are trimmed by 7 bases and 3 bases, and the gene matches miss 9 bases of the junction. The CDR3 holds 14 amino acids from the cysteine to the phenylalanine. The DNA shown is the 42-base CDR3, in frame from base 1.

This record comes from a study of cytomegalovirus exposure and HLA in healthy donors (TCRdb year 2017). About the investigation overall: An earlier analysis of fewer than 750 of the donors reported roughly 300 Gb of sequence data and 95 million to 120 million unique TCR beta sequences obtained from around 180 million T cells. Approximately 300 gigabases of sequencing data and around 80 million unique TCR sequences made up an early release that covered over 550 HLA-typed donors. The genetic ancestry cluster associated with self-reported Caucasian donors included about 84% of the 398 genotyped donors. The study was designed to test whether signatures of past pathogen exposure could be identified by cataloging public T cell receptors. Using immunosequencing, the study profiled T cell repertoires from 640 or so subjects and related those repertoires to cytomegalovirus serostatus. Besides the first cohort of 666 subjects, a separate validation cohort made up of 120 different subjects was used. To predict cytomegalovirus infection status, the study brought together high-throughput TCR immunosequencing, statistical association of individual TCRs with disease status, and machine learning. A later analysis re-analyzed previously published TCR beta repertoires from approximately 700 donors and added high-resolution HLA genotyping to study TCR occurrence patterns. In the later analysis, no new phenotypic data were used to find candidate immune exposures; instead, reliance was placed on TCR beta sequences and their occurrence across donors. An earlier analysis of 587 of the donors used high-throughput TCR beta sequencing to judge whether each TCR beta V gene segment behaved as functional or pseudogenic. Donor age, sex, ethnicity and CMV serostatus were compiled together with the repertoire data. A later genetic analysis took genome-wide SNP genotypes for about three fifths of the roughly 670 donors and used that subset as a discovery cohort. Every discovery cohort repertoire had been produced on one sequencing platform. Both class I and class II loci were covered by HLA typing, at four-digit resolution. Typing coverage differed by locus: A, B, C, DRB1 and DQB1 were typed in about 629-640 donors, DQA1 in approximately 520, DPA1 in roughly 590, and DPB1 in 450 to 490. Five DR-DQ haplotypes were treated as single units for association and clustering because of strong linkage in the cohort. Among some 410 genotyped donors of the cohort, an average of about 240,000 unique TCR beta nucleotide sequences was sequenced per donor, of which roughly 18% were non-productive.

Here is what the overall study found, with its caveats: Over 15 rarely observed V segments, including chromosome 9 orphons, were excluded from the earlier analysis of several hundred of the donors because counts were too low. The 87-base-pair reads could not distinguish some IMGT-functional V segments, including TRBV6-2 and TRBV6-3, so those segments were excluded. A further reported finding was that TCR beta sequences accurately predicted the HLA-A and HLA-B alleles for most subjects in the first cohort. Cytomegalovirus status was reported to be diagnosed by the classifier with high specificity and sensitivity in both the original and validation cohorts. Sequencing depth was assumed to be roughly uniform across donors in the presence/absence analyses, though that assumption may not hold. Compared with equally common non-associated chains, HLA-associated TCR beta chains in a later analysis were more clonally expanded and had lower generation probabilities. In a later genetic analysis, a missense DCLRE1C variant was associated with V-gene and J-gene trimming of TCR beta chains, and the association was replicated in an independent cohort. The study listed 150 to 200 TCR beta chains as associated with cytomegalovirus. A later genetic analysis reported fewer N-insertions in productive TCRs among donors in an Asian-associated ancestry cluster than the roughly 670-donor mean. Most CMV-associated TCR beta chains appeared to be HLA-restricted in a later analysis, and the HLA associations seemed to be driven largely by CMV exposure. Immune exposure information for the cohort was limited to CMV serostatus. Only TCR beta chains were sequenced in this cohort, and the absence of alpha or paired-chain data limited detectable features. Most TCR sequences were observed very rarely across donors, whereas some public TCRs were present in many individuals. Because HLA typing was unavailable for some donors at each locus, only the typed subset was used in association tests. Three of the identified cytomegalovirus-associated TCR beta chains were confirmed in vitro to be specific for cytomegalovirus antigens. It was suggested by the authors that the approach could potentially be generalized to other disease states and immunological phenotypes. A later analysis found that TCR association rates varied across HLA loci, with DRB1 alleles showing the most associated TCRs and HLA-C alleles the fewest. A group of highly shared sequence variants was considered likely to be a technical artifact of the sequencing pipeline. When HLA alleles, especially DR and DQ, strongly co-occurred, attributing TCR associations to individual alleles was difficult. In an earlier analysis of approximately 590 of the donors, most TCR beta V segments appeared in productive rearrangements about 87% or about 30% of the time, broadly matching IMGT annotations. Specific HLA alleles were associated with 16,951 TCR beta sequences at a false discovery rate of 0.05 in a later analysis. Correlated functional status among segregating V segments might be attributable to linkage disequilibrium, but an unknown experimental factor could not be ruled out. According to a later analysis, parvovirus B19, influenza, CMV and Epstein-Barr virus appeared linked to several top co-occurrence clusters.

Library preparation employed the immunoSEQ multiplex PCR assay. A mixture of 60 forward primers for TCR Vbeta segments and 13 reverse primers for TCR Jbeta segments was used in the multiplex PCR. The CDR3 region of rearranged TCR beta genes was amplified from genomic DNA with a multiplex PCR assay. The amplified TCR beta libraries were sequenced on the Illumina HiSeq System as 87-base-pair reads. The authors' pipeline ran thus. In a later analysis, roughly 80 million unique TCR beta chains were counted across the 650 to 700 repertoires, and around 10 million of these chains were shared by at least two donors. Raw reads were error-corrected and collapsed into unique sequences by a nearest-neighbor algorithm in which closely related sequences were merged to remove PCR and sequencing errors. CDR3 sequences were aligned to IMGT reference sequences to assign V, D and J gene segments. For a sequence to be retained, a match of at least six nucleotides to both a V gene segment and a J gene segment was required. A rearrangement was called productive if the CDR3 had no stop codons and remained in frame with V and J, and every other rearrangement was called non-productive. Following IMGT convention, CDR3 was defined as the stretch from the second conserved V-encoded cysteine to the conserved J-encoded phenylalanine. In an earlier analysis of roughly 580 of the donors, sequences lacking an unambiguous match to a single V gene segment were excluded. An earlier analysis of over 450 of the donors classified V segments as functional when productive rearrangements were above 56.7% and as segregating when the standard deviation between donors was above 5%. To diagnose cytomegalovirus status from the catalog of TCR beta chain sequences, a statistical classification framework was built. In a later analysis, V and J genes were assigned by comparing TCR nucleotide sequences against IMGT/GENE-DB human TR gene sequences. A later analysis assigned CDR3 sequences and most-parsimonious VDJ recombination scenarios with the TCRdist pipeline. A later analysis defined each TCR beta chain by its CDR3 amino acid sequence plus V-gene family, and excluded reads lacking a unique V-gene family. To address suspected cross-contamination and a sequencing artifact, a later analysis removed 450 to 700 highly shared, low-generation-probability nucleotide sequences. In a later analysis, a clonal expansion index for each public chain was calculated from normalized within-repertoire ranks of inferred template counts. A later analysis computed generation probabilities with a VDJ recombination model fitted to out-of-frame rearrangements, and checked the results against IGoR. In a later analysis, TCR-TCR, TCR-HLA and TCR-CMV co-occurrence was scored with hypergeometric tests, and a repertoire-size bias correction was applied to TCR pairs. In a later analysis, false discovery rates were estimated by permuting HLA or CMV assignments 20 times. A later analysis grouped co-occurring TCRs with DBSCAN, adding TCRdist sequence similarity when clustering within HLA-allele-positive subsets. Repertoires with fewer than 30,000 or more than 120,000 public chains were left out of co-occurrence clustering, as were five repertoires with anomalous nucleotide sharing. The clones in this table, taken by TCRdb from immuneACCESS, are in-frame only. Not every clone is retained; where verified, under half of the shortfall comes from an unresolved V gene, and the cause of the rest is unknown. The V and J calls and clone size come from that table; D and trimming were worked out from the DNA. For this sample there are about 110,000 clones; 77% appear just once. The top ten clones comprise approximately 4.2% of the sample.

The sequence links TRBV5-1 to TRBJ1-2; the junction holds 7 bases that match TRBD1. The receptor's source is a male donor in good health and CMV-seronegative. The sequencing input was PBMCs. The sequenced DNA: TGCGCCAGCCGCATTACAGGGGACGACTATGGCTACACCTTC. This yields the protein CASRITGDDYGYTF.